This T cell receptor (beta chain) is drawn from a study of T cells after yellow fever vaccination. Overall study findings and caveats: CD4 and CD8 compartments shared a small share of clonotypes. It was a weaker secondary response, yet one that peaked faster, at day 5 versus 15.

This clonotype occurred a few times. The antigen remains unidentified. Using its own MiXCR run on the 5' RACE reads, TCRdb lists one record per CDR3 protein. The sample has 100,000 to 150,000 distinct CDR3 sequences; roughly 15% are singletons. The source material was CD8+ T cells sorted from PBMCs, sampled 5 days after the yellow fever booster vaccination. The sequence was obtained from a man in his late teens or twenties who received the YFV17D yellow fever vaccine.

In DNA, the CDR3 is TGCAGCGTGGGAACCAGTGAGCAGTTCTTC. This gives the protein CSVGTSEQFF. V usage is TRBV29-1 and J usage is TRBJ2-1; no reliable D call. The ends were cut back, 6 bases at V and 9 bases at J, with 9 bases in the middle. CDR3 length: 10 residues. Looked up from germline, CDR1 is SQVTM and CDR2 is ANQGSEA.